What follows describes a single TCR beta chain. Its cognate antigen has yet to be identified. Per-base quality was not reported, and no clone a single base away is much larger than it. Each collaborating institution followed its own protocols to collect whole blood in K2EDTA tubes. Collaborator samples were shipped for TCRbeta analysis as frozen whole blood, isolated PBMCs, or DNA extracted from either sample type. This entry comes from a study of blood T cell repertoires in COVID-19 (TCRdb year 2020). In terms of the full investigation: Collaborator samples came from the United States, Italy and Spain and covered acute and convalescent phases of COVID-19. Deeply sampled blood TCRbeta repertoires from subjects exposed to, actively infected with, or recovered from COVID-19 were included in the dataset. Sample metadata almost always included a de-identified subject ID, COVID-19 status, age in years and sex. Samples were obtained from the ongoing ImmuneRACE study (first 160 participants) and from about 1,300 subjects provided by 6 global collaborators. Where available, HLA class I and class II types were obtained from metadata supplied by the sample provider rather than from assay-based typing. A freely available public database, intended as a resource for researchers studying the immune response to SARS-CoV-2, is where the repertoires were released. The material from the prospective study consisted of cDNA or gDNA derived from T cells, B-cell-depleted T cells, or PBMCs.

Results the study describes overall, beyond this receptor: How much clinical and demographic metadata was included differed by source and by participant, and the metadata was provided uncurated.

V lost 1 base and J lost 5 bases, and the count of bases not matched to a germline gene is 1. CDR1 and CDR2 are read off the germline V gene as SGDLS and YYNGEE. From the cysteine up to the phenylalanine, the CDR3 has a length of 13 residues. Only the CDR3 region is kept as DNA, spanning 39 bases read in frame from base 1. TCRbeta CDR3 regions were amplified from genomic DNA by means of the immunoSEQ Assay, a bias-controlled multiplex PCR. The paper's processing steps were these. Nucleated cell counts per sample were estimated from amplification of reference gene primers within the assay. To quantify the absolute abundance of each unique TCRbeta CDR3 rearrangement, sequence reads were collapsed and filtered. For each sample, productive Simpson clonality was calculated as the square root of Simpson's diversity index across productive rearrangements. TCRdb limited this immuneACCESS table to in-frame rearrangements with V and J called. A share of clones is missing; checked studies link under half to unresolved V genes, and the rest is unexplained. V, J and clone size reflect that table, while D and trimming were determined from the DNA. Counted in this sample were roughly 77,000 clones; 65% to 80% of them appeared once. The ten top clones hold less than 30% of the sample.

This receptor was obtained from a man aged 55 to 70 with active or convalescent COVID-19. The chain is assembled from TRBV9 and TRBJ1-2, with 8 central nucleotides matching TRBD1. Sequenced sample: peripheral blood. The bases are TGTGCCAGCAGCGTACACAGGGGGTATGGCTACACCTTC. Its protein reads: CASSVHRGYGYTF.